The subject of this entry is one TCR beta chain. The sample is drawn from a study of blood T cell repertoires in COVID-19. The CDR3 has 17 amino acids. TCRdb keeps only in-frame clones here, not all; method: immunoSEQ multiplex PCR. The data contain 100,000 to 150,000 clones, more than 85% of them singletons. The sequenced sample consisted of peripheral blood. The chain employs TRBV21-1 and TRBJ2-6; TRBD1 is the table's D call and was not checked against the DNA. TRBV21-1 is a documented pseudogene. The TCR originated in a man in his fifties with COVID-19, enrolled during active disease. The CDR3 sequence is CASSNRDRTSGANVLTF. As DNA, the CDR3 is TGTGCCAGCAGCAACCGGGACAGAACCTCTGGGGCCAACGTCCTGACTTTC.